This TCR beta chain appears in the sequencing data of a study of T-cell memory formation after mild COVID-19. Overall study results and limits: Second-wave clones that peaked on day 37 lacked confirmed SARS-CoV-2 specificity.

CDR3 length: 13 amino acids. Germline V gives CDR1 MNHEY, CDR2 SVGAGI. V shed 0 bases and J shed 6 bases, with 8 bases lying between them. This clonotype was recorded at least ten times. Its target is unknown. A 5'RACE reaction primed in the constant segment made cDNA libraries of TCR alpha and TCR beta, and these carried sample barcodes and UMIs. TCRdb redid the calling of the 5' RACE reads with MiXCR, one entry per CDR3 protein. This table holds about 350,000 distinct CDR3 sequences, roughly 13% found once. The sample taken for sequencing was PBMCs or a T cell subset sorted from them (not recorded which). The receptor was derived from a man between 18 and 35 years old who had mild COVID-19 (a few samples of this study predate the infection). Cell type and time point are not known. The chain joins TRBV6-5 to TRBJ1-1, with D hard to call. Here the CDR3 DNA reads TGTGCCAGCAGTTACTCGATTGGATCTGAAGCTTTCTTT. Its protein product is CASSYSIGSEAFF.